A selection of T cell receptor beta chains follows, all from one sample in a study of T cells in Graves' hyperthyroidism and ophthalmopathy. TCRdb called the multiplex PCR reads again in MiXCR, with one record for every CDR3 protein. The table lists 300,000 to 450,000 distinct CDR3 sequences, about 15% of them singletons, with approximately 9.9% in the top ten. The sample comprised blood. The receptors come from an older woman with Graves' hyperthyroidism. Both conserved end residues are part of each CDR3. The order of the fields is D gene, J gene, V gene, clone size, CDR3 DNA, CDR3 protein. A D gene is named only where the DNA matches it firmly. Not all rows give a size; the values are once, few, many and, for expanded clones, a class.

d_call: -
j_call: TRBJ2-7
v_call: TRBV2
clone_size: many
cdr3_nt: TGTGCCAGCAGTGAAGAGGGGTACGCTACCTACGAGCAGTACTTC
cdr3_aa: CASSEEGYATYEQYF

d_call: -
j_call: TRBJ2-1
v_call: TRBV11-3
clone_size: many
cdr3_nt: TGTGCCAGCAGCTTAGATCCGGGTAGGGTCTACAATGAGCAGTTCTTC
cdr3_aa: CASSLDPGRVYNEQFF

d_call: TRBD2
j_call: TRBJ2-4
v_call: TRBV4-1
clone_size: -
cdr3_nt: TGCGCCAGCAGTAAGGGTTGGGAGGGCAAAAACATTCAGTACTTC
cdr3_aa: CASSKGWEGKNIQYF

d_call: -
j_call: TRBJ1-6
v_call: TRBV3-1
clone_size: many
cdr3_nt: TGTGCCAGCAGCCAAGTTCAGGATTCACCCCTCCACTTT
cdr3_aa: CASSQVQDSPLHF

d_call: -
j_call: TRBJ1-5
v_call: TRBV4-1
clone_size: -
cdr3_nt: TGCGCCAGCAGAAAGGACTGGAATAGCAATCAGCCCCAGCATTTT
cdr3_aa: CASRKDWNSNQPQHF

d_call: -
j_call: TRBJ1-2
v_call: TRBV7-2
clone_size: many
cdr3_nt: TGTGCCAGCAGCTTAGGGGACGGGCCCCATGGCTACACCTTC
cdr3_aa: CASSLGDGPHGYTF

d_call: -
j_call: TRBJ1-2
v_call: TRBV7-2
clone_size: many
cdr3_nt: TGTGCCAGCAGCTTAGCTGGCGAGGGGGTGGGGAATGGCTACACCTTC
cdr3_aa: CASSLAGEGVGNGYTF

d_call: -
j_call: TRBJ1-6
v_call: TRBV27
clone_size: few
cdr3_nt: TGTGCCAGCAGCCTTACCTTCGGGGCCTATAATTCACCCCTCCACTTT
cdr3_aa: CASSLTFGAYNSPLHF

d_call: -
j_call: TRBJ2-5
v_call: TRBV9
clone_size: many
cdr3_nt: TGTGCCAGCAGCGCCCAACCCCTCAGTGCCCAGTACTTC
cdr3_aa: CASSAQPLSAQYF

d_call: -
j_call: TRBJ1-1
v_call: TRBV5-1
clone_size: -
cdr3_nt: TGCGCCAGCAGCTTGTCCCTGGGCGTGACTGAAGCTTTCTTT
cdr3_aa: CASSLSLGVTEAFF

d_call: -
j_call: TRBJ2-3
v_call: TRBV19
clone_size: -
cdr3_nt: TGTGCCAATAGAGGCACAGATACGCAGTATTTT
cdr3_aa: CANRGTDTQYF

d_call: TRBD2
j_call: TRBJ2-2
v_call: TRBV27
clone_size: many
cdr3_nt: TGTGCCAGCACCGTAGCGGGAGTCTACACCGGGGAGCTGTTTTTT
cdr3_aa: CASTVAGVYTGELFF

d_call: -
j_call: TRBJ2-1
v_call: TRBV18
clone_size: many
cdr3_nt: TGTGCCAGCTCACCAAGCACAGACAATGAGCAGTTCTTC
cdr3_aa: CASSPSTDNEQFF

d_call: -
j_call: TRBJ2-1
v_call: TRBV3-1
clone_size: many
cdr3_nt: TGTGCCAGCAGCCAAGGGACAAGGCAGTTCTTC
cdr3_aa: CASSQGTRQFF

d_call: -
j_call: TRBJ2-3
v_call: TRBV18
clone_size: many
cdr3_nt: TGTGCCAGCTCACCAGGGACTGTCACGGCAGATACGCAGTATTTT
cdr3_aa: CASSPGTVTADTQYF

d_call: -
j_call: TRBJ1-1
v_call: TRBV5-1
clone_size: few
cdr3_nt: TGCGCCAGCAGCTCGTACTGGGGGGTGAACACTGAAGCTTTCTTT
cdr3_aa: CASSSYWGVNTEAFF

d_call: -
j_call: TRBJ2-5
v_call: TRBV27
clone_size: many
cdr3_nt: TGTGCCAGCAGTCCCCCCAACCAAGAGACCCAGTACTTC
cdr3_aa: CASSPPNQETQYF

d_call: TRBD2
j_call: TRBJ2-1
v_call: TRBV12-5
clone_size: -
cdr3_nt: TGTGCTAGTGGTTTGGTATTTGGAACTAGCGGAAATGAGCAGTTCTTC
cdr3_aa: CASGLVFGTSGNEQFF

d_call: -
j_call: TRBJ1-3
v_call: TRBV19
clone_size: few
cdr3_nt: TGTGCCAGTAGGCATACAGGGTTTCGCTCTGGAAACACCATATATTTT
cdr3_aa: CASRHTGFRSGNTIYF

d_call: -
j_call: TRBJ1-1
v_call: TRBV28
clone_size: many
cdr3_nt: TGTGCCAGCAGTCCTAGGCTGGGCAAGGGAACTACTGAAGCTTTCTTT
cdr3_aa: CASSPRLGKGTTEAFF

d_call: TRBD2
j_call: TRBJ2-7
v_call: TRBV7-9
clone_size: few
cdr3_nt: TGTGCCAGCAGCTTACCATCGGCGGGAGTTCACGAGCAGTACTTC
cdr3_aa: CASSLPSAGVHEQYF

d_call: -
j_call: TRBJ2-3
v_call: TRBV3-1
clone_size: many
cdr3_nt: TGTGCCAGCAGCCAATCATTGGCAGATACGCAGTATTTT
cdr3_aa: CASSQSLADTQYF

d_call: -
j_call: TRBJ2-2
v_call: TRBV7-9
clone_size: -
cdr3_nt: TGTGCCAGCGGAGCTGGACAGTCGTTACAAACCGGGGAGCTGTTTTTT
cdr3_aa: CASGAGQSLQTGELFF

d_call: -
j_call: TRBJ2-1
v_call: TRBV7-9
clone_size: many
cdr3_nt: TGTGCCAGCAGCCCCCTTCGAGGGAGCGGAAATGAGCAGTTCTTC
cdr3_aa: CASSPLRGSGNEQFF

d_call: -
j_call: TRBJ1-1
v_call: TRBV19
clone_size: few
cdr3_nt: TGTGCCAGTAGAACGACAACCGCGGTGGACGGGGAAGCTTTCTTT
cdr3_aa: CASRTTTAVDGEAFF

d_call: TRBD1
j_call: TRBJ1-1
v_call: TRBV30
clone_size: many
cdr3_nt: TGTGCCTGGAGTGTACAGGGGGAGGGTGAAGCTTTCTTT
cdr3_aa: CAWSVQGEGEAFF

d_call: TRBD1
j_call: TRBJ2-7
v_call: TRBV24-1
clone_size: many
cdr3_nt: TGTGCCACCAGTGATCGTACCGGGACAGCCTACGAGCAGTACTTC
cdr3_aa: CATSDRTGTAYEQYF

d_call: TRBD1
j_call: TRBJ1-1
v_call: TRBV7-9
clone_size: many
cdr3_nt: TGTGCCAGCAGCCGTCCCGGGACAGTTATGAACACTGAAGCTTTCTTT
cdr3_aa: CASSRPGTVMNTEAFF

d_call: TRBD2
j_call: TRBJ2-1
v_call: TRBV7-9
clone_size: -
cdr3_nt: TGTGCCAGCAGCCCTCGTGGTAGCGGGATGAATGAGCAGTTCTTC
cdr3_aa: CASSPRGSGMNEQFF

d_call: TRBD1
j_call: TRBJ1-2
v_call: TRBV27
clone_size: many
cdr3_nt: TGTGCCAGCAGTTATTCCCGGACAGGAAGCTATGGCTACACCTTC
cdr3_aa: CASSYSRTGSYGYTF

d_call: -
j_call: TRBJ2-3
v_call: TRBV7-2
clone_size: many
cdr3_nt: TGTGCCAGCAGCTTAGACCCCCGGGATACGCAGTATTTT
cdr3_aa: CASSLDPRDTQYF

d_call: TRBD2
j_call: TRBJ2-1
v_call: TRBV2
clone_size: many
cdr3_nt: TGTGCCAGCAGTGAAGGGCCTACTAGCGGGAAAAATGAGCAGTTCTTC
cdr3_aa: CASSEGPTSGKNEQFF

d_call: -
j_call: TRBJ2-3
v_call: TRBV7-6
clone_size: many
cdr3_nt: TGTGCCAGCAGCCCGGGGCTTCGGGACACAGATACGCAGTATTTT
cdr3_aa: CASSPGLRDTDTQYF

d_call: -
j_call: TRBJ1-4
v_call: TRBV19
clone_size: few
cdr3_nt: TGTGCCAGTAGTATCGCGGGGCCTGCAACTAATGAAAAACTGTTTTTT
cdr3_aa: CASSIAGPATNEKLFF

d_call: TRBD2
j_call: TRBJ2-1
v_call: TRBV11-2
clone_size: many
cdr3_nt: TGTGCCAGCAGCCCCGCAAGGGGAAGCGGGAGCTCCTACAATGAGCAGTTCTTC
cdr3_aa: CASSPARGSGSSYNEQFF

d_call: -
j_call: TRBJ1-1
v_call: TRBV25-1
clone_size: many
cdr3_nt: TGTGCCAGCAGTGAGGGTGTAGGGTGGAACACTGAAGCTTTCTTT
cdr3_aa: CASSEGVGWNTEAFF

d_call: -
j_call: TRBJ2-2
v_call: TRBV28
clone_size: many
cdr3_nt: TGTGCCAGCAGTTTATGGTTCACCGGGGAGCTGTTTTTT
cdr3_aa: CASSLWFTGELFF

d_call: -
j_call: TRBJ2-7
v_call: TRBV10-3
clone_size: many
cdr3_nt: TGTGCCATCAGCCCCCGGATGGGACCGCGATACGAGCAGTACTTC
cdr3_aa: CAISPRMGPRYEQYF

d_call: -
j_call: TRBJ1-1
v_call: TRBV19
clone_size: few
cdr3_nt: TGTGCCAGTAGTCCCCGGTGGGCGCGGAGCACTGAAGCTTTCTTT
cdr3_aa: CASSPRWARSTEAFF

d_call: -
j_call: TRBJ1-2
v_call: TRBV7-3
clone_size: many
cdr3_nt: TGTGCCAGCAGCACTTCGACAGGCTATGGCTACACCTTC
cdr3_aa: CASSTSTGYGYTF

d_call: -
j_call: TRBJ2-7
v_call: TRBV4-1
clone_size: -
cdr3_nt: TGCGCCAGCAGCCAAGGGGGTGGGGGTAGGAACGAGCAGTACTTC
cdr3_aa: CASSQGGGGRNEQYF

d_call: -
j_call: TRBJ1-5
v_call: TRBV20-1
clone_size: many
cdr3_nt: TGCAGTGCTAGTCAACAGGAAGGCAATCAGCCCCAGCATTTT
cdr3_aa: CSASQQEGNQPQHF

d_call: TRBD2
j_call: TRBJ2-3
v_call: TRBV20-1
clone_size: -
cdr3_nt: TGCAGTGCTTCCTGGGGGGGACTGGGCACAGATACGCAGTATTTT
cdr3_aa: CSASWGGLGTDTQYF

d_call: -
j_call: TRBJ1-2
v_call: TRBV29-1
clone_size: many
cdr3_nt: TGCAGCGTCCTCTTTAAGGGCACAGACAATGGCTACACCTTC
cdr3_aa: CSVLFKGTDNGYTF

d_call: -
j_call: TRBJ1-4
v_call: TRBV12-3/TRBV12-4
clone_size: -
cdr3_nt: TGTGCCAGCAGTCCATATGGCAGAGGTGAAAAACTGTTTTTT
cdr3_aa: CASSPYGRGEKLFF

d_call: -
j_call: TRBJ1-4
v_call: TRBV5-4
clone_size: few
cdr3_nt: TGTGCCAGCAGCTTGGGCCTGGTAAATGAAAAACTGTTTTTT
cdr3_aa: CASSLGLVNEKLFF

d_call: -
j_call: TRBJ1-2
v_call: TRBV20-1
clone_size: many
cdr3_nt: TGCAGTGCTAATCACAAGTTAGACGCTAACTATGGCTACACCTTC
cdr3_aa: CSANHKLDANYGYTF

d_call: TRBD1
j_call: TRBJ1-5
v_call: TRBV12-3/TRBV12-4
clone_size: -
cdr3_nt: TGTGCCAGCAGTACAGGGGGCCGAGGATGGCAGCCCCAGCATTTT
cdr3_aa: CASSTGGRGWQPQHF

d_call: -
j_call: TRBJ2-7
v_call: TRBV9
clone_size: many
cdr3_nt: TGTGCCAGCAGCGTAGACTCGGGCTACGAGCAGTACTTC
cdr3_aa: CASSVDSGYEQYF

d_call: TRBD1
j_call: TRBJ2-7
v_call: TRBV7-9
clone_size: many
cdr3_nt: TGTGCCAGCAGCGACAAACTACCGAACCGGGACAGGGGAATAGCCTACGAGCAGTACTTC
cdr3_aa: CASSDKLPNRDRGIAYEQYF

d_call: -
j_call: TRBJ2-7
v_call: TRBV6-5
clone_size: many
cdr3_nt: TGTGCCAGCAGTTACTATTCCGGGCCACTTTACGAGCAGTACTTC
cdr3_aa: CASSYYSGPLYEQYF

d_call: -
j_call: TRBJ2-1
v_call: TRBV11-2
clone_size: many
cdr3_nt: TGTGCCAGCAGCTTAAAGATGTCGTGGATCCCTCCAGATTCTGAGCAGTTCTTC
cdr3_aa: CASSLKMSWIPPDSEQFF

d_call: -
j_call: TRBJ2-3
v_call: TRBV2
clone_size: few
cdr3_nt: TGTGCCAGCAGTGGCGGTCAGGCAGATACGCAGTATTTT
cdr3_aa: CASSGGQADTQYF

d_call: -
j_call: TRBJ1-2
v_call: TRBV5-1
clone_size: -
cdr3_nt: TGCGCCAGCAGCTCAGGGGACCAGAACTATGGCTACACCTTC
cdr3_aa: CASSSGDQNYGYTF